This record looks at one T cell receptor (beta chain) sequence and its context. As yet, its antigen is unknown. Measured with immunoSEQ multiplex PCR; TCRdb has only the in-frame clones, and not every one. Among fewer than 25,000 clones, roughly 83% were seen once, and the ten largest hold roughly 6.3%. This sample is drawn from a study of T cells after posttransplantation cyclophosphamide. Whole-study findings and limits: Skin or GI-infiltrating T cells shared few TRB sequences with blood. Recipient CMV seropositivity and CMV reactivation strongly tracked TRB clonality.

This CDR3 comprises 19 residues. Unmatched junction bases numbered 11, after V lost 2 bases and J lost 4 bases. Germline loops: CDR1 MGHRA, CDR2 YSYEKL. Specimen: PBMCs. This clonotype originated in a woman aged 55-70 years with a blood cancer, CMV-positive, and with a related stem cell donor. The V and J genes are TRBV4-1 and TRBJ2-7, with 16 bases aligning to TRBD2. The CDR3 protein is CASSQPGLAGGPSRYEQYF. CDR3 bases: TGCGCCAGCAGCCAACCGGGACTAGCGGGAGGGCCCTCTAGGTACGAGCAGTACTTC.